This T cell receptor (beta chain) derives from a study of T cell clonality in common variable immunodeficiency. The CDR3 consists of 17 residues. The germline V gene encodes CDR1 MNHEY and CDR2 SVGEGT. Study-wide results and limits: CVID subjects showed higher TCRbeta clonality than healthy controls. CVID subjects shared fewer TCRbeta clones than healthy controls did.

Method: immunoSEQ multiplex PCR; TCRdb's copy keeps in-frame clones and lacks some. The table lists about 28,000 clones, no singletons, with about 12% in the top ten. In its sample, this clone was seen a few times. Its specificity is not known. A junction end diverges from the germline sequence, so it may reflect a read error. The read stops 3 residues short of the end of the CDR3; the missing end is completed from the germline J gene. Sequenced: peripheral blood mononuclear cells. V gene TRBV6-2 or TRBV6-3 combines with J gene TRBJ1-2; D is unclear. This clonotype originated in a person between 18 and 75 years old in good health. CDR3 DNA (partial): TGTCCCAGCAGTTATGACACCATCGCAGCTCTGATAGATGGC. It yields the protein CPSSYDTIAALIDG. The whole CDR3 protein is CPSSYDTIAALIDGYTF.